Shown below are 25 T cell receptor beta chains from a single sample sequenced in a study of blood T cell repertoires in COVID-19. Data came from immunoSEQ multiplex PCR; TCRdb stores just in-frame clones and leaves some out. Of 160,000 or so clones listed, over 80% are singletons. Input material: peripheral blood. All receptors come from a woman between 45 and 65 years old with acute or convalescent COVID-19.

V gene TRBV20-1 combines with J gene TRBJ2-3; possible D gene TRBD2, 7 bases. Germline V gives CDR1 DFQATT, CDR2 SNEGSKA (reference sequence). Trimming cost V 3 bases and J 2 bases, with 15 bases left between them. The CDR3 runs to 15 residues. CDR3 in DNA: TGCAGTGCTAGTTCGGGCCGGGGGGCCACAGATACGCAGTATTTT. This sequence encodes CSASSGRGATDTQYF.

The chain recombines TRBV5-8 with TRBJ1-1; D gene unclear. CDR1 is SGHTS and CDR2 is YDEGEE in the germline V gene. Trimming shortened V by 2 bases and J by 4 bases, and 12 bases separated the two germline ends. The CDR3 runs to 14 residues. DNA for the CDR3: TGTGCCAGCAGCTTACCGCCGGAGTCCACTGAAGCTTTCTTT. Amino acids: CASSLPPESTEAFF.

The chain recombines TRBV6-5 with TRBJ1-3; TRBD1 agrees at 7 bases. V lost 10 bases, J lost 2 bases, and 5 bases stayed unmatched. Germline lookup yields CDR1 MNHEY and CDR2 SVGAGI. This CDR3 contains 13 residues. The CDR3 nucleotides are TGTGCCACCTCAGACAGGGCTGGAAACACCATATATTTT. Its translation: CATSDRAGNTIYF.

The V and J genes are TRBV9 and TRBJ1-2, with 7 nucleotides matching TRBD1. The CDR3 consists of 16 residues. The V and J ends lost 0 bases and 4 bases, in that order; junction bases with no gene match: 9. Germline loops: CDR1 SGDLS, CDR2 YYNGEE. The CDR3 DNA is TGTGCCAGCAGCGTAGCTTGGAATGGGACAGTCTATGGCTACACCTTC. This codes for CASSVAWNGTVYGYTF.

The rearrangement joins TRBV10-2 to TRBJ2-7; D is perhaps TRBD1 (5 bases). Between the trimmed V and J ends, which lost 4 bases and 4 bases, there was a span of 17 bases. Germline loops: CDR1 WSHSY, CDR2 SAAADI. The length of the CDR3 is 15 residues. CDR3 protein: CASSGLGAASYEQYF. CDR3 nucleotides: TGCGCCAGCAGTGGGCTTGGGGCAGCGTCGTACGAGCAGTACTTC.

This clone occurred a few times. J is TRBJ1-2 and V is TRBV7-8; D is perhaps TRBD1 (5 bases). The CDR3 runs to 14 residues. The V gene's germline CDR1 is SGHVS and CDR2 FQNEAQ. The V end lost 1 base, the J end lost 4 bases, and 10 bases lay between the germline ends. The CDR3, as DNA: TGTGCCAGCAGCTTAGACGGGGGGACCTATGGCTACACCTTC. This translates into CASSLDGGTYGYTF.

This clone was picked up one time. The rearrangement uses TRBV30 and TRBJ1-6; the D gene is possibly TRBD1 (5 bases). Trimming cost V 5 bases and J 7 bases, with 21 bases left between them. This CDR3 has 16 residues. In germline, CDR1 is GTSNPN, CDR2 SVGIG (reference sequence). CDR3 coding DNA: TGTGCCTGGTCGGACAAGCTCCTCTTTGGGAATTCACCCCTCCACTTT. Protein: CAWSDKLLFGNSPLHF.

This clone was recorded a few times. CDR3 residues: CASSTRQGSYEQYF. Here the CDR3 DNA reads TGTGCCAGCAGTACCCGACAGGGGAGTTACGAGCAGTACTTC. The chain has TRBV6-6 and TRBJ2-7; TRBD1 aligns across 8 bases. Germline loops: CDR1 MNHNY, CDR2 SVGAGI (reference sequence). V lost 5 bases to trimming and J lost 4 bases; unmatched junction nucleotides: 7. The CDR3 is 14 amino acids.

The rearrangement links TRBV4-1 to TRBJ2-2; TRBD1 aligns across 10 bases. Losses at the gene ends were 3 bases for V and 4 bases for J; bases not matched to a gene: 5. The V gene's germline CDR1 is MGHRA and CDR2 YSYEKL. The CDR3 covers 16 residues. In nucleotides, the CDR3 is TGCGCCAGCAGCCAGGGGACAGGGGTTGGCACCGGGGAGCTGTTTTTT. It is translated as CASSQGTGVGTGELFF.

V usage is TRBV28 and J usage is TRBJ2-2; D may be TRBD2 (5 bases). This CDR3 is built from 10 residues. Germline V CDR1 and CDR2: MDHEN, SYDVKM. Trimming took off 11 bases at V and 5 bases at J, with 6 bases between the two ends. The CDR3 DNA reads TGTGCCTCGGGGACCGGGGAGCTGTTTTTT. This sequence encodes CASGTGELFF.

This chain joins TRBV9 and TRBJ2-7; TRBD1 matches 9 bases. V lost 1 base to trimming and J lost 4 bases; unmatched junction nucleotides: 9. CDR1 is SGDLS, CDR2 YYNGEE, per germline. The CDR3 loop spans 16 amino acids. The CDR3 nucleotides read TGTGCCAGCAGCGTATCCTCCGGGACAGGGTTTTACGAGCAGTACTTC. Translated: CASSVSSGTGFYEQYF.

This chain links TRBV30 with TRBJ2-3, with TRBD2 matching over 9 bases. This CDR3 spans 15 amino acids. Germline V CDR1 and CDR2: GTSNPN, SVGIG (reference sequence). V gave up 1 base and J gave up 4 bases; unmatched junction bases: 6. For the CDR3, the DNA is TGTGCCTGGAGTGCCCAGCGGGGGGCCCCAGATACGCAGTATTTT. Protein: CAWSAQRGAPDTQYF.

This chain uses TRBV29-1 with TRBJ2-3; TRBD2 matches 13 bases. CDR3 length: 15 amino acids. In germline, CDR1 is SQVTM, CDR2 ANQGSEA. Trimming cost V 7 bases and J 3 bases; bases outside gene matches: 7. The CDR3 DNA is TGCAGCGCCGGACTAGCGGGAGTTTCTACAGATACGCAGTATTTT. Its translation is CSAGLAGVSTDTQYF.

The chain recombines TRBV19 with TRBJ1-2; possible D gene TRBD1, 5 bases. V was clipped by 4 bases and J by 0 bases, with 15 bases between them. The CDR3 loop spans 16 amino acids. CDR1 and CDR2 (germline): LNHDA, SQIVND (reference sequence). This CDR3 reads CASSSAGQLANYGYTF. Written as DNA, the CDR3 is TGTGCCAGTAGTAGTGCAGGGCAGTTAGCTAACTATGGCTACACCTTC.

The V and J genes are TRBV3-1 (or the pseudogene TRBV3-2) and TRBJ1-5; tentative D call: TRBD1 (6 bases). Trimming shortened V by 9 bases and J by 7 bases, and 16 bases separated the two germline ends. Germline CDR1 and CDR2: LGHDT and YNNKEL (reference sequence). CDR3 size: 13 residues. The CDR3: CASSFIQGQPQHF. The CDR3 nucleotides read TGTGCCAGTTCCTTTATACAGGGACAGCCCCAGCATTTT.

This chain connects TRBV15 to TRBJ1-4; 8 positions match TRBD1. Looked up from germline, CDR1 is LNHNV and CDR2 is YYDKDF (reference sequence). CDR3 size: 15 residues. V dropped 5 bases and J dropped 4; count of bases not matched to a gene: 6. CDR3 DNA: TGTGCCACCAGCTCGGGGGGACAGGATAATGAAAAACTGTTTTTT. It specifies CATSSGGQDNEKLFF. Variable domain in full (rest from reference TRBV15 and TRBJ1-4): DAMVIQNPRYQVTQFGKPVTLSCSQTLNHNVMYWYQQKSSQAPKLLFHYYDKDFNNEADTPDNFQSRRPNTSFCFLDIRSPGLGDTAMYLCATSSGGQDNEKLFFGSGTQLSVL.

The CDR3 loop reads CASSHWLAGHSNTGELFF. Here the CDR3 DNA reads TGTGCCAGCAGCCATTGGTTAGCGGGGCATTCGAACACCGGGGAGCTGTTTTTT. This chain joins TRBV11-3 and TRBJ2-2, with 8 positions matching TRBD2. V lost 5 bases, J lost 0 bases, and 11 bases stayed unmatched. Germline CDR1 is SGHNT and CDR2 is YENEEA. The length of the CDR3 is 18 residues. Variable domain in full (rest from reference TRBV11-3 and TRBJ2-2): EAGVVQSPRYKIIEKKQPVAFWCNPISGHNTLYWYLQNLGQGPELLIRYENEEAVDDSQLPKDRFSAERLKGVDSTLKIQPAELGDSAVYLCASSHWLAGHSNTGELFFGEGSRLTVL.

The chain has TRBV30 and TRBJ1-6; 8 bases match TRBD1. Germline V gene sequence: CDR1 GTSNPN, CDR2 SVGIG (reference sequence). The CDR3 has 14 amino acids. Trimming at V came to 2 bases and at J to 10 bases, leaving 7 bases not matched to a gene. CDR3: CAWSRTGIYSPLHF. CDR3 DNA: TGTGCCTGGAGTCGGACAGGGATCTACTCACCCCTCCACTTT.

This clone was seen a single time. V gene TRBV30 combines with J gene TRBJ1-1; D not resolved. Germline V CDR1 and CDR2: GTSNPN, SVGIG (reference sequence). CDR3 length: 13 amino acids. Trimming took off 0 bases at V and 5 bases at J, with 10 bases between the two ends. The CDR3 nucleotides read TGTGCCTGGAGTGTAGCGGGTTGGACTGAAGCTTTCTTT. This codes for CAWSVAGWTEAFF. The whole variable domain, filled in from reference TRBV30 and TRBJ1-1, reads SQTIHQWPATLVQPVGSPLSLECTVEGTSNPNLYWYRQAAGRGLQLLFYSVGIGQISSEVPQNLSASRPQDRQFILSSKKLLLSDSGFYLCAWSVAGWTEAFFGQGTRLTVV.

V is TRBV27 and J is TRBJ1-2; 9 nucleotides align to TRBD1. The CDR3 loop spans 15 amino acids. Trimming took 6 bases from V and 7 from J; bases not matched to a gene: 12. Germline V gene sequence: CDR1 MNHEY, CDR2 SMNVEV (reference sequence). The CDR3 here is CASSLTTGGAGGYTF. The CDR3 nucleotides are TGTGCCAGCAGCCTAACCACAGGGGGCGCGGGTGGCTACACCTTC.

The chain recombines TRBV29-1 with TRBJ2-1; D possibly corresponds to TRBD1 (6 bases). V lost 6 bases and J lost 0, with 12 bases in between. Germline lookup yields CDR1 SQVTM and CDR2 ANQGSEA. This CDR3 has 14 residues. The CDR3 DNA reads as TGCAGCGTGGACAGATCAAGCTCCTACAATGAGCAGTTCTTC. Translated, it gives CSVDRSSSYNEQFF.

J is TRBJ2-3 and V is TRBV29-1; D may be TRBD1 (6 bases). Trimming pared 5 bases from V and 4 bases from J, leaving 10 bases between. The length of the CDR3 is 12 residues. Germline CDR1 SQVTM, CDR2 ANQGSEA. CDR3 coding DNA: TGCAGCGTTCAACAGGGACCAGATACGCAGTATTTT. This encodes CSVQQGPDTQYF.

V usage is TRBV3-1 (or the pseudogene TRBV3-2) and J usage is TRBJ1-6, with D perhaps matching TRBD1 (5 bases). V gave up 1 base and J gave up 10 bases, with 23 bases separating them. CDR1 and CDR2 from the germline V gene are LGHDT and YNNKEL (reference sequence). The CDR3 runs 18 residues. The CDR3 here is CASSQVKDGGGINSPLHF. As DNA, the CDR3 is TGTGCCAGCAGCCAAGTAAAAGATGGTGGGGGGATAAACTCACCCCTCCACTTT.

The chain joins TRBV7-9 to TRBJ1-1, with 8 nucleotides matching TRBD1. V lost 5 bases, J lost 4 bases, and 6 bases stayed unmatched. Germline V gives CDR1 SEHNR, CDR2 FQNEAQ (reference sequence). CDR3 length: 14 amino acids. CDR3 sequence: CASSLGQGTTEAFF. The CDR3, as DNA: TGTGCCAGCAGCCTAGGACAGGGAACCACTGAAGCTTTCTTT. The entire variable domain, with the rest obtained from reference TRBV7-9 and TRBJ1-1, is as follows: DTGVSQNPRHKITKRGQNVTFRCDPISEHNRLYWYRQTLGQGPEFLTYFQNEAQLEKSRLLSDRFSAERPKGSFSTLEIQRTEQGDSAMYLCASSLGQGTTEAFFGQGTRLTVV.

This clone has a handful of counts. V and J are TRBV5-4 and TRBJ2-7; possible D gene TRBD1, 6 bases. With 7 bases removed from V and 6 bases from J, the gap between germline ends came to 14 bases. Germline V CDR1 and CDR2: SGHNT, YYREEE (reference sequence). The CDR3 is 12 residues long. This CDR3 reads CASFDRYGEQYF. The CDR3 nucleotides read TGTGCCAGCTTTGACAGGTACGGCGAGCAGTACTTC.